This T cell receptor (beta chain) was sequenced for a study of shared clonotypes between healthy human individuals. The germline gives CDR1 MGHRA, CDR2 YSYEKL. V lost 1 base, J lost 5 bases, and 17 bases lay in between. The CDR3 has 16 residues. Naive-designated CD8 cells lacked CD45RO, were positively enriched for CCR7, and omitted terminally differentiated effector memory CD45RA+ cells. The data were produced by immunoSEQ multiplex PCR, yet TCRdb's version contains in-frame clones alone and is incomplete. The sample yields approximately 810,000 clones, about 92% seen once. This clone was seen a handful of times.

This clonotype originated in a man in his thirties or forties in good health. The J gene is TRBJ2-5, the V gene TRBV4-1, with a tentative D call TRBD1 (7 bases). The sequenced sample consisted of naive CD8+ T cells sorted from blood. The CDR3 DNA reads TGCGCCAGCAGCCAAGTTTCCGGGGGCAGGGGGGAGACCCAGTACTTC. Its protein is CASSQVSGGRGETQYF.